Sequencing of this TCR beta chain was carried out in a study of T cells in localized non-small cell lung cancer. This CDR3 comprises 15 residues. CDR1 is MGHRA, CDR2 YSYEKL, per germline. Trimming stripped 0 bases from V and 2 bases from J, with 10 bases between. TCRdb's table, derived via immunoSEQ multiplex PCR, lists solely in-frame clones and lacks some. The table lists 100,000 to 150,000 clones, 80% to 90% of them singletons. The genes are TRBV4-1 and TRBJ2-5; no clear D gene. Sample: peripheral blood, taken before any cancer treatment. This clonotype was obtained from an older female donor with stage I lung adenocarcinoma. CDR3 in amino acids: CASSQEGTGQETQYF. In nucleotides, the CDR3 is TGCGCCAGCAGCCAAGAAGGCACTGGACAAGAGACCCAGTACTTC.